A selection of T cell receptor beta chains follows, all from one sample in a study of blood T cell repertoires in COVID-19. The assay was immunoSEQ multiplex PCR, and TCRdb's table has in-frame clones only and misses some. The sample carries under 30,000 clones, 83% recorded once. Sequenced material: peripheral blood. Receptors were obtained from a human donor in a cohort sampled during active COVID-19. CDR3s include the opening cysteine and the closing phenylalanine or tryptophan. A D gene is named only where the DNA matches it firmly.

CDR3 length | V gene | D gene | CDR3 protein
19 | TRBV4-3 | TRBD1 | CASSQDRALTGGEDYGYTF
15 | TRBV4-2 | TRBD2 | CASSQLAGEQETQYF
15 | TRBV24-1 | TRBD1 | CATSDPGQGGNTIYF
15 | TRBV19 | TRBD1 | CASSIDRQGNSPLHF
11 | TRBV10-3 | - | CAISARGEQFF
16 | TRBV6-2/TRBV6-3 | - | CASSYWGRELNTEAFF
15 | TRBV9 | - | CASSVYLQGQETQYF
17 | TRBV2 | TRBD2 | CASSEALIAGNTDTQYF
16 | TRBV9 | - | CASSVVSASNTGELFF
15 | TRBV6-1 | TRBD1 | CASSEGQGRSSPLHF
13 | TRBV12-3/TRBV12-4 | TRBD2 | CASSLGGADTQYF
15 | TRBV5-6 | TRBD1 | CASSLGSTGGYGYTF
15 | TRBV6-2/TRBV6-3 | TRBD1 | CASSLQGLVNQPQHF
14 | TRBV4-1 | - | CASSQGQGRQPQHF